Listed below are T cell receptor beta chains from one sample, sequenced in a study of blood T cell repertoires in COVID-19. The table came from immunoSEQ multiplex PCR; TCRdb's copy has only in-frame clones and leaves some out. The table records 490,000 or so clones, approximately 86% of them present only once. Sequenced input: PBMCs or T cells enriched from blood (not recorded which). The receptor set was obtained from an older woman who had recovered from COVID-19. Each CDR3 is given with its conserved first and last residue. D genes are given only for firm matches.

D: TRBD1
V: TRBV11-3
J: TRBJ1-1
CDR3: CASSPRGLQGAEAFF
DNA: TGTGCCAGCAGTCCGAGGGGACTTCAGGGGGCTGAAGCTTTCTTT

D: TRBD1
V: TRBV6-5
J: TRBJ1-6
CDR3: CASSLRGRLSNSPLHF
DNA: TGTGCCAGCAGTTTGAGGGGGCGTCTAAGTAATTCACCCCTCCACTTT

D: TRBD1
V: TRBV24-1
J: TRBJ1-5
CDR3: CATSDLTQGVILWQPQHF
DNA: TGTGCCACCAGTGATTTGACACAGGGGGTTATTTTATGGCAGCCCCAGCATTTT

D: -
V: TRBV11-2
J: TRBJ2-1
CDR3: CASSPRPGDEQFF
DNA: TGTGCCAGCAGCCCGCGCCCAGGGGACGAGCAGTTCTTC

D: TRBD1
V: TRBV29-1
J: TRBJ1-5
CDR3: CSVALTGDTNQPQHF
DNA: TGCAGCGTCGCATTGACAGGGGACACCAATCAGCCCCAGCATTTT

D: -
V: TRBV4-1
J: TRBJ1-6
CDR3: CASSQVAREPNSPLHF
DNA: TGCGCCAGCAGCCAAGTAGCGCGAGAGCCTAATTCACCCCTCCACTTT

D: -
V: TRBV19
J: TRBJ1-1
CDR3: CASSIRGYTEAFF
DNA: TGTGCCAGTAGTATTAGGGGATACACTGAAGCTTTCTTT

D: -
V: TRBV10-2
J: TRBJ1-2
CDR3: CASRAGPLYGYTF
DNA: TGCGCCAGCAGAGCGGGTCCCCTCTATGGCTACACCTTC

D: TRBD2
V: TRBV11-2
J: TRBJ2-5
CDR3: CASRPGTSGGLGAQYF
DNA: TGTGCCAGCAGACCTGGGACTAGCGGGGGGTTAGGGGCCCAGTACTTC

D: TRBD1
V: TRBV10-3
J: TRBJ1-3
CDR3: CAIPAGGGQVF
DNA: TGTGCCATACCCGCGGGCGGGGGACAGGTCTTT

D: -
V: TRBV29-1
J: TRBJ1-2
CDR3: CSVFTGRGYGYTF
DNA: TGCAGCGTTTTTACAGGGAGGGGCTATGGCTACACCTTC

D: -
V: TRBV2
J: TRBJ1-5
CDR3: CASSRQNQPQHF
DNA: TGTGCCAGCAGTCGACAGAATCAGCCCCAGCATTTT

D: -
V: TRBV2
J: TRBJ1-6
CDR3: CASPGRVNSPLHF
DNA: TGTGCCAGCCCGGGCAGGGTCAATTCACCCCTCCACTTT

D: -
V: TRBV5-4
J: TRBJ1-5
CDR3: CASSLYREGENQPQHF
DNA: TGTGCCAGCAGCCTGTATCGGGAAGGTGAGAATCAGCCCCAGCATTTT

D: -
V: TRBV2
J: TRBJ2-4
CDR3: CASSGLLAKNIQYF
DNA: TGTGCCAGCAGTGGACTGCTAGCCAAAAACATTCAGTACTTC

D: -
V: TRBV11-2
J: TRBJ2-5
CDR3: CASSQGLGSIQETQYF
DNA: TGTGCCAGCAGCCAGGGACTGGGATCGATCCAAGAGACCCAGTACTTC

D: -
V: TRBV10-3
J: TRBJ1-2
CDR3: CAISEIKDSQGYTF
DNA: TGTGCCATCAGTGAGATAAAGGACAGTCAGGGCTACACCTTC

D: TRBD1
V: TRBV27
J: TRBJ1-3
CDR3: CASRQTGGSRTIYF
DNA: TGTGCCAGCAGGCAGACAGGGGGTAGTCGCACCATATATTTT

D: -
V: TRBV19
J: TRBJ1-2
CDR3: CASSSGFYGYTF
DNA: TGTGCCAGTAGCTCAGGGTTCTATGGCTACACCTTC

D: TRBD1
V: TRBV30
J: TRBJ1-4
CDR3: CAWSSDRGRSEKLFF
DNA: TGTGCCTGGAGTTCGGACAGGGGGCGGAGTGAAAAACTGTTTTTT

D: -
V: TRBV15
J: TRBJ2-1
CDR3: CATSRGTGNPYNEQFF
DNA: TGTGCCACCAGCAGAGGCACAGGGAACCCCTACAATGAGCAGTTCTTC